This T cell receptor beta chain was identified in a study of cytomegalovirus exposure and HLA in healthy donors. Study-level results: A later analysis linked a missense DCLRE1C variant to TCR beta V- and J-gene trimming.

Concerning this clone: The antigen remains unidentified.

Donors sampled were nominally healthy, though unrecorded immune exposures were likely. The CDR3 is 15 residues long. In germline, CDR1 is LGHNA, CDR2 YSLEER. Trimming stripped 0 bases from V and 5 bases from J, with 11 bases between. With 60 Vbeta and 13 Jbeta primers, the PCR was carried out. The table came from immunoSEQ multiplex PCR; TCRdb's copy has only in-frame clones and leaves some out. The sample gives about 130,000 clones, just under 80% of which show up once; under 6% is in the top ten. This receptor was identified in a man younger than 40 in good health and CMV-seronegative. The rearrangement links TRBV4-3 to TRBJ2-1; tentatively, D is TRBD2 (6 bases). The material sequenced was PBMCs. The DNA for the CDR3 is TGCGCCAGCAGCCAAGATTACGGGAGTCACAATGAGCAGTTCTTC. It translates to CASSQDYGSHNEQFF.